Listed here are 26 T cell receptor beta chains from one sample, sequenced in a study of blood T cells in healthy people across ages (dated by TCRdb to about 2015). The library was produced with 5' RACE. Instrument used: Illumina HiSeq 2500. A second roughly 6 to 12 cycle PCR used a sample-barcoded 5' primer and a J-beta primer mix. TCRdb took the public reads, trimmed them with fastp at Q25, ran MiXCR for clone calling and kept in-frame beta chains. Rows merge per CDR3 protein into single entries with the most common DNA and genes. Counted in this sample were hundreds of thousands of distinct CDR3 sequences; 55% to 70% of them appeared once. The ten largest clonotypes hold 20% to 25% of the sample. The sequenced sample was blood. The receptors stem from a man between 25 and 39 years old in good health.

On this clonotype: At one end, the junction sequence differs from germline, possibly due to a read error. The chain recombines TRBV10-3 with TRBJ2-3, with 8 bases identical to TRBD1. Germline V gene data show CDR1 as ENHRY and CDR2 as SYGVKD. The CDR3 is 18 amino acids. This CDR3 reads CVIRARTTGGLTTDTQYF. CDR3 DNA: TGTGTCATCAGAGCTAGAACCACAGGGGGACTCACCACAGATACGCAGTATTTT.

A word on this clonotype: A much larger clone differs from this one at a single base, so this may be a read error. CDR3: CATSGGVTTTDTQYF. CDR3 sequence (DNA): TGTGCCACCAGTGGAGGGGTCACCACCACAGATACGCAGTATTTT. V usage is TRBV15 and J usage is TRBJ2-3; tentatively, D is TRBD2 (6 bases). This CDR3 is 15 amino acids long. V shed 6 bases and J shed 2 bases, with 15 bases lying between them. CDR1 and CDR2 from the germline V gene are LNHNV and YYDKDF (reference sequence).

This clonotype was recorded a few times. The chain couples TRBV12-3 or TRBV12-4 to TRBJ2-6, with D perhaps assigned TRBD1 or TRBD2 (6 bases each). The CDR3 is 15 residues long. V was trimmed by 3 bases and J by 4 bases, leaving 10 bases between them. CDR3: CASSLGAGGANVLTF. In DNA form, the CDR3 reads TGTGCCAGCAGTTTGGGGGCGGGAGGGGCCAACGTCCTGACTTTC.

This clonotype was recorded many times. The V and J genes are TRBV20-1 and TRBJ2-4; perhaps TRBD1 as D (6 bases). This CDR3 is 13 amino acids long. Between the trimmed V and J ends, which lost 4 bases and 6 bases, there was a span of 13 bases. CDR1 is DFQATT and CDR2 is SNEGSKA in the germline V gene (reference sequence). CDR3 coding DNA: TGCAGTGCTAACAGGGTGGCGGCAAACATTCAGTACTTC. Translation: CSANRVAANIQYF.

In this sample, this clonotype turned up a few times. The CDR3 bases are TGTGCCAGCAGGGCGGGAACCTACAATGAGCAGTTCTTC. This codes for CASRAGTYNEQFF. This sequence joins TRBV7-2 and TRBJ2-1; D may be TRBD2 (6 bases). V lost 6 bases, J lost 2 bases, and 8 bases lay in between. This CDR3 spans 13 amino acids. Germline assignment: CDR1 SGHTA and CDR2 FQGNSA.

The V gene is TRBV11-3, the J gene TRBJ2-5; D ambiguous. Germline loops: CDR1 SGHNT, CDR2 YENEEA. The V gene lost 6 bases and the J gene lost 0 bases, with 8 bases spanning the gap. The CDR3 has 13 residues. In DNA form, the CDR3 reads TGTGCCAGCAGAGCCGACAACCAAGAGACCCAGTACTTC. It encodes CASRADNQETQYF.

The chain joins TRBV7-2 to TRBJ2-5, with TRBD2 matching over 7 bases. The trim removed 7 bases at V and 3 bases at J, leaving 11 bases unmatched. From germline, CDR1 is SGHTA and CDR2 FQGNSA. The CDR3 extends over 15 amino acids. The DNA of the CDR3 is TGTGCCAGCAACCCCCCCGCTAGCGGAAAAGAGACCCAGTACTTC. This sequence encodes CASNPPASGKETQYF.

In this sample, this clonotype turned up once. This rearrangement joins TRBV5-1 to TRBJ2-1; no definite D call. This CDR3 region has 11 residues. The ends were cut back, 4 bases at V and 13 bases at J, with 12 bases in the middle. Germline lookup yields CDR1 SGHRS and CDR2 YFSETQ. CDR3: CASSIHETQFF. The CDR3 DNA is TGCGCCAGCAGCATCCATGAGACCCAGTTCTTC.

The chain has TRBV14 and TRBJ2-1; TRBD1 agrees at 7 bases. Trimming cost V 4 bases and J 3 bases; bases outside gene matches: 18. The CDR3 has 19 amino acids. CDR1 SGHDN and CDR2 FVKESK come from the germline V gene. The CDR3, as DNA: TGTGCCAGCAGCCCCCGCCGACAATTTGACAGGGTGGGCTACAATGAGCAGTTCTTC. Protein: CASSPRRQFDRVGYNEQFF.

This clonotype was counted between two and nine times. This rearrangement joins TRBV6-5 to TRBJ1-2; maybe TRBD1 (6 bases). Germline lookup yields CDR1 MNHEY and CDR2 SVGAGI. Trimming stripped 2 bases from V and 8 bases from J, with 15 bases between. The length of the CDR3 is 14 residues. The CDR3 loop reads CASSYIAGVGGYTF. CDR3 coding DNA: TGTGCCAGCAGTTACATAGCAGGGGTTGGCGGCTACACCTTC.

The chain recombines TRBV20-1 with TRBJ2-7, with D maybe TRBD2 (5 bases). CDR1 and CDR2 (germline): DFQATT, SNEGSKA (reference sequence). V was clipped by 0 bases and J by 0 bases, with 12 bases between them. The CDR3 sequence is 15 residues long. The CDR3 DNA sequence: TGCAGTGCTAGAGAGCCTAGCCGATACTCCTACGAGCAGTACTTC. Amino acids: CSAREPSRYSYEQYF.

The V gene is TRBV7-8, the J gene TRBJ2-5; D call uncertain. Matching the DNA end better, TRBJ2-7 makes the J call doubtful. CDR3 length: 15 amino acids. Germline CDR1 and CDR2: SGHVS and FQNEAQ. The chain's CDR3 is CASSSPGPGVHEQYF. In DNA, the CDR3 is TGTGCCAGCAGCTCCCCCGGCCCAGGCGTCCACGAGCAGTACTTC.

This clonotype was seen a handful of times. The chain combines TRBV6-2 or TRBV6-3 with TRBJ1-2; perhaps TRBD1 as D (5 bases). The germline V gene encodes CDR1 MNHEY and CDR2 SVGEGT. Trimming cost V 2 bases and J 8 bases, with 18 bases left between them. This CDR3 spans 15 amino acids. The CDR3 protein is CASSYPRDFQGGYTF. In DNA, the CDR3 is TGTGCCAGCAGTTACCCCAGGGACTTCCAGGGAGGCTACACCTTC.

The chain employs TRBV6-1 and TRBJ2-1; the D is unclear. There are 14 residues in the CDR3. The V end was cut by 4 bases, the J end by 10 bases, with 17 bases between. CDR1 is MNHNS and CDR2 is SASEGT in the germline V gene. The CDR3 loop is CASSVHSRYSEQFF. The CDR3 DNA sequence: TGTGCCAGCAGTGTGCACAGTAGATATAGCGAGCAGTTCTTC.

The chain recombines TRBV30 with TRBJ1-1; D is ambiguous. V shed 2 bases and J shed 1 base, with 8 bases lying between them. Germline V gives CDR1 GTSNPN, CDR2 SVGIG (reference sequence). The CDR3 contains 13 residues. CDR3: CAWSNVKNTEAFF. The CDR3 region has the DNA TGTGCCTGGAGTAACGTTAAGAACACTGAAGCTTTCTTT.

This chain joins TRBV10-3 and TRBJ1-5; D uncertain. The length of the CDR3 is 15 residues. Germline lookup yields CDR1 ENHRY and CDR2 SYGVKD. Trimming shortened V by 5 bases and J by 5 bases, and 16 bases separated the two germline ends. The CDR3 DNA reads TGTGCCATCAGTCGGGCGGGCGGTGGAGATCAGCCCCAGCATTTT. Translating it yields CAISRAGGGDQPQHF.

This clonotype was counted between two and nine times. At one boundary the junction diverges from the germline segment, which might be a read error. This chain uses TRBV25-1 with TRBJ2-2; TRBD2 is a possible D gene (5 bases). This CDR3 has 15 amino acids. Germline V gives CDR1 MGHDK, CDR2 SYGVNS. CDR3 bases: TGTGCCAGCAAGGAGGAGAGGGAATCGACCGGGGAGTTGTTTTTT. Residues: CASKEERESTGELFF.

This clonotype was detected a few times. The CDR3 here is CSASDRGLENIQYF. The CDR3 DNA reads as TGCAGTGCTAGCGACAGGGGGCTCGAAAACATTCAGTACTTC. The genes are TRBV20-1 and TRBJ2-4; 10 positions agree with TRBD1. The trim removed 3 bases at V and 5 bases at J, leaving 4 bases unmatched. CDR1 is DFQATT, CDR2 SNEGSKA, per germline (reference sequence). The CDR3 is 14 residues long.

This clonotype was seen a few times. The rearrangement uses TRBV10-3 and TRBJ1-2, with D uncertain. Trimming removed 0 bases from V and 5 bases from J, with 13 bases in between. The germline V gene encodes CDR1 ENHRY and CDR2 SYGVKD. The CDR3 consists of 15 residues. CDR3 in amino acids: CAISESAGVRYGYTF. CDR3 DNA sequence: TGTGCCATCAGTGAGTCTGCCGGAGTGAGGTATGGCTACACCTTC.

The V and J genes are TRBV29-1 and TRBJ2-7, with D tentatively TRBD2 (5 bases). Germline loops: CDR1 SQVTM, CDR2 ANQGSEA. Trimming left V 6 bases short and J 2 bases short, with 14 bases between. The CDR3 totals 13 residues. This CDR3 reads CSVRGPETYEQYF. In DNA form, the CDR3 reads TGCAGCGTGAGAGGGCCGGAGACCTACGAGCAGTACTTC.

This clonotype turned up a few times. CDR3 amino acids: CASSGQGVGYEQYF. CDR3 nucleotide sequence: TGTGCCAGCAGCGGACAGGGGGTCGGCTACGAGCAGTACTTC. The chain combines TRBV9 with TRBJ2-7; TRBD1 agrees at 9 bases. The CDR3 has 14 amino acids. The V segment lost 3 bases and the J segment 3 bases; nucleotides outside the gene matches: 4. CDR1 and CDR2 (germline): SGDLS, YYNGEE.

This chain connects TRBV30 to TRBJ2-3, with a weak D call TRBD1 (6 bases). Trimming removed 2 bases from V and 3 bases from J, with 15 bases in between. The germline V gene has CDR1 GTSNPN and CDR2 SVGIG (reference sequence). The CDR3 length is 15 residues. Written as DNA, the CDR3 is TGTGCCTGGAGTTCGGCAGGGGTCGGTACAGATACGCAGTATTTT. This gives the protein CAWSSAGVGTDTQYF.

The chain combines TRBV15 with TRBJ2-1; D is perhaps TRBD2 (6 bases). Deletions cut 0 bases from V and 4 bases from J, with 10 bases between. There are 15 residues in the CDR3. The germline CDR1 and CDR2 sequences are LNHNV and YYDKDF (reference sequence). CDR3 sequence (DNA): TGTGCCACCAGCAGAGATCCGGGGACTTACAATGAGCAGTTCTTC. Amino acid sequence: CATSRDPGTYNEQFF.

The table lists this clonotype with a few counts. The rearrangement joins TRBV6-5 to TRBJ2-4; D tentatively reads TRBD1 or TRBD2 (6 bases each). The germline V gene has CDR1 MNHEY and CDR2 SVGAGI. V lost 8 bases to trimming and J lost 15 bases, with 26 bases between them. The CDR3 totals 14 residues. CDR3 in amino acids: CASRMGGQNGNPYF. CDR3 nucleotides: TGTGCCAGCCGGATGGGGGGCCAGAACGGAAATCCGTACTTC.

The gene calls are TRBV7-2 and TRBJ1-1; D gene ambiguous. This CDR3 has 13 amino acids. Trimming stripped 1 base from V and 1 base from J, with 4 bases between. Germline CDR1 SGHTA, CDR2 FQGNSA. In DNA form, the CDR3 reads TGTGCCAGCAGCTTAGATCCGAACACTGAAGCTTTCTTT. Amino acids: CASSLDPNTEAFF.

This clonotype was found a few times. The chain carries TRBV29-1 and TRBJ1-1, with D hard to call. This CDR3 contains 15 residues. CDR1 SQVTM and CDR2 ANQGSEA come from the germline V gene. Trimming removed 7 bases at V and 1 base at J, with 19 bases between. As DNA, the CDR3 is TGCAGCGCGCTTCAAATGGGTGTCGGGAACACTGAAGCTTTCTTT. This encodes CSALQMGVGNTEAFF.